The subject of this entry is one T cell receptor (beta chain). Its specificity is unknown. CDR3 length: 13 residues. The junction had 4 bases not matched to a gene; V was cut back by 4 bases and J by 5 bases. From germline, CDR1 is MNHEY and CDR2 SVGEGT. The record originates from a study of prognosis after radiotherapy for stage I lung cancer. Notes on the study in general: Reduced Shannon entropy following stereotactic body radiation therapy was recorded in patients who developed distant metastases.

TCR beta CDR3 was amplified from genomic DNA by two-round multiplex PCR. TRBV and TRBJ genes each had their own specific primers in first-round PCR. Universal primers featured in the second PCR round. One entry per CDR3 protein, called by TCRdb with MiXCR from the multiplex PCR reads. Of 15,000 or so distinct CDR3 sequences listed, approximately 46% are singletons. This chain uses TRBV6-2 or TRBV6-3 with TRBJ1-1, with 7 positions matching TRBD1. The sequence derives from a donor of 50 years or more with non-small cell lung cancer. The sequenced sample was PBMCs, obtained before or after stereotactic body radiation therapy (not recorded which). CDR3 region: CASSSQGRTEAFF. The CDR3 nucleotides are TGTGCCAGCAGTTCACAGGGGCGGACTGAAGCTTTCTTT.